The 31 T cell receptor beta chains below were found in one sample sequenced in a study of cytomegalovirus exposure and HLA in healthy donors. The study ran its PCR with 60 Vbeta and 13 Jbeta primers. TCRdb keeps only in-frame clones here, not all; method: immunoSEQ multiplex PCR. Of tens of thousands of clones listed, more than 60% are singletons. What was sequenced was PBMCs. All receptors come from a middle-aged man in good health and CMV-seronegative.

The chain has TRBV2 and TRBJ2-3; 11 bases agree with TRBD2. The V segment lost 1 base and the J segment 3 bases; nucleotides outside the gene matches: 9. CDR3 length: 18 residues. Germline values: CDR1 SNHLY, CDR2 FYNNEI. CDR3 nucleotides: TGTGCCAGCAGTGAAGTAGTCCTACTAGCGGGAGAGACAGATACGCAGTATTTT. Residues: CASSEVVLLAGETDTQYF.

The V gene is TRBV30, the J gene TRBJ1-5, with a tentative D call TRBD1 (5 bases). The germline V gene encodes CDR1 GTSNPN and CDR2 SVGIG (reference sequence). This CDR3 is 13 amino acids long. V lost 2 bases and J 7 bases, leaving 12 bases between the germline ends. CDR3 bases: TGTGCCTGGAGTTCAGGGATGGGGCAGCCCCAGCATTTT. It specifies CAWSSGMGQPQHF.

The chain is built from TRBV6-6 and TRBJ2-5, with D maybe TRBD2 (5 bases). The J call may be mistaken, given a closer DNA end match to TRBJ2-7. Germline V gene sequence: CDR1 MNHNY, CDR2 SVGAGI (reference sequence). The CDR3 runs 15 residues. DNA of the CDR3: TGTGCCAGCAGGGAGGACGGCCGCTCCTCCTACGAGCAGTACTTC. It is translated as CASREDGRSSYEQYF.

The chain has TRBV15 and TRBJ1-4; TRBD1 aligns across 10 bases. V lost 3 bases to trimming and J lost 0 bases; unmatched junction nucleotides: 7. This CDR3 has 18 residues. The germline V gene encodes CDR1 LNHNV and CDR2 YYDKDF (reference sequence). CDR3: CATSRFRDRGATNEKLFF. CDR3 DNA: TGTGCCACCAGCAGGTTCCGGGACAGGGGCGCAACTAATGAAAAACTGTTTTTT.

This chain connects TRBV5-6 to TRBJ1-6; the match to TRBD1 covers 8 bases. The CDR3 consists of 13 residues. V shed 1 base, J shed 9 bases, and the junction held 0 bases outside the gene matches. From germline, CDR1 is SGHDT and CDR2 YYEEEE. The CDR3 spells CASSLTGGSPLHF. The CDR3 DNA reads as TGTGCCAGCAGCTTGACAGGGGGTTCACCCCTCCACTTT.

This chain links TRBV7-8 with TRBJ1-1; D gene uncertain. V gave up 3 bases and J gave up 6 bases, with 17 bases separating them. The germline CDR1 and CDR2 sequences are SGHVS and FQNEAQ. CDR3 size: 15 residues. CDR3 sequence reads: CASSLGLRGNAEAFF. Here the CDR3 DNA reads TGTGCCAGCAGCTTGGGTTTAAGAGGGAATGCTGAAGCTTTCTTT.

The J gene is TRBJ1-6, the V gene TRBV11-3; TRBD1 might be the D (5 bases). Germline V lookup: CDR1 SGHNT, CDR2 YENEEA. This CDR3 comprises 13 residues. The V end lost 3 bases, the J end lost 9 bases, and 9 bases lay between the germline ends. The CDR3 bases are TGTGCCAGCAGCTTGCAGGGTGGTTCACCCCTCCACTTT. This translates into CASSLQGGSPLHF.

This chain connects TRBV27 to TRBJ2-7; D is unresolved. The CDR3 length is 14 residues. The V end was cut by 5 bases, the J end by 3 bases, with 14 bases between. Germline CDR1 MNHEY, CDR2 SMNVEV (reference sequence). CDR3 coding DNA: TGTGCCAGCAGTCACAAATCTCATCTCTACGAGCAGTACTTC. Its translation is CASSHKSHLYEQYF.

J is TRBJ1-5 and V is TRBV28, with TRBD1 identical over 7 bases. The CDR3 has 15 residues. CDR1 and CDR2 (germline): MDHEN, SYDVKM. The trim removed 6 bases at V and 2 bases at J, leaving 7 bases unmatched. The CDR3 reads CASSATGVGNQPQHF. CDR3 DNA sequence: TGTGCCAGCAGCGCTACAGGGGTTGGCAATCAGCCCCAGCATTTT.

The chain has TRBV12-5 and TRBJ2-3; maybe TRBD2 (5 bases). This CDR3 contains 12 residues. Germline V lookup: CDR1 LGHNT, CDR2 FRNRAP. V lost 6 bases and J lost 6, with 10 bases in between. The CDR3 loop is CASGAGGDTQYF. CDR3 DNA: TGTGCTAGTGGGGCGGGCGGTGATACGCAGTATTTT.

This chain connects TRBV6-4 to TRBJ2-2; D gene uncertain. From germline, CDR1 is MRHNA and CDR2 SNTAGT. This CDR3 is built from 13 residues. Trimming stripped 2 bases from V and 6 bases from J, with 7 bases between. The DNA of the CDR3 is TGTGCCAGCAGTGACCCCCCGTCCGGGGAGCTGTTTTTT. The encoded protein is CASSDPPSGELFF.

This rearrangement joins TRBV6-5 to TRBJ2-1; D is perhaps TRBD2 (6 bases). Trimming pared 7 bases from V and 4 bases from J, leaving 14 bases between. The CDR3 runs 14 residues. Germline V gives CDR1 MNHEY, CDR2 SVGAGI. The CDR3: CASNAGSDYNEQFF. Here the CDR3 DNA reads TGTGCCAGCAACGCGGGATCGGATTACAATGAGCAGTTCTTC.

V and J are TRBV5-1 and TRBJ1-1; D possibly corresponds to TRBD1 (5 bases). Germline V lookup: CDR1 SGHRS, CDR2 YFSETQ. CDR3 size: 14 residues. With 3 bases removed from V and 10 bases from J, the gap between germline ends came to 19 bases. The CDR3 spells CASSSSFHGGAAFF. In DNA, the CDR3 is TGCGCCAGCAGCTCCTCTTTTCACGGGGGTGCAGCTTTCTTT.

This chain connects TRBV7-2 to TRBJ1-1; 7 bases are a match to TRBD1. The J segment lost 10 bases and the V segment lost 4 bases, leaving 9 bases of the junction unmatched. In germline, CDR1 is SGHTA, CDR2 FQGNSA. The CDR3 has 13 amino acids. The CDR3 DNA reads TGTGCCAGCAGCTCAAGACAGGGCGGGCGAGCTTTCTTT. Its translation is CASSSRQGGRAFF. Filled out from reference TRBV7-2 and TRBJ1-1, the complete variable domain reads GAGVSQSPSNKVTEKGKDVELRCDPISGHTALYWYRQSLGQGLEFLIYFQGNSAPDKSGLPSDRFSAERTGGSVSTLTIQRTQQEDSAVYLCASSSRQGGRAFFGQGTRLTVV.

The rearrangement joins TRBV4-2 to TRBJ1-3, with D perhaps matching TRBD1 (6 bases). Trimming removed 1 base at V and 0 bases at J, with 13 bases between. This CDR3 has 17 amino acids. CDR1 and CDR2 (germline): LGHNA, YNFKEQ. CDR3: CASSQVATGISGNTIYF. The CDR3, as DNA: TGTGCCAGCAGCCAAGTTGCGACAGGCATCTCTGGAAACACCATATATTTT.

The chain carries TRBV11-2 and TRBJ1-2, with TRBD1 matching over 9 bases. V was pared by 6 bases and J by 1 base, with 9 bases of the junction left unmatched. Germline V gene sequence: CDR1 SGHAT, CDR2 FQNNGV. The CDR3 has 16 residues. DNA of the CDR3: TGTGCCAGCAGTCAGTGGACAGGGGCGTTTAACTATGGCTACACCTTC. Translating it yields CASSQWTGAFNYGYTF.

V is TRBV19 and J is TRBJ1-5; TRBD1 matches 10 bases. There are 15 residues in the CDR3. Germline V CDR1 and CDR2: LNHDA, SQIVND (reference sequence). V shed 6 bases, J shed 6 bases, and the junction held 8 bases outside the gene matches. CDR3 amino acids: CASRQGQGLTQPQHF. Written as DNA, the CDR3 is TGTGCCAGTAGGCAGGGACAGGGGTTGACTCAGCCCCAGCATTTT.

The rearrangement joins TRBV9 to TRBJ2-7, with 8 bases identical to TRBD1. V lost 5 bases, J lost 6 bases, and 4 bases stayed unmatched. The CDR3 consists of 12 residues. Germline V gene sequence: CDR1 SGDLS, CDR2 YYNGEE. This chain's CDR3 is CASRTGDGEQYF. The CDR3, as DNA: TGTGCCAGCAGGACAGGGGATGGCGAGCAGTACTTC.

The rearrangement joins TRBV5-1 to TRBJ2-1; 7 nucleotides align to TRBD2. Trimming removed 4 bases from V and 10 bases from J; junction bases left unmatched: 11. Per the germline V gene, CDR1 is SGHRS and CDR2 is YFSETQ. The CDR3 contains 14 residues. The CDR3 DNA follows: TGCGCCAGCAGCCCGGGCCCGGGAGGATTGGAGCAGTTCTTC. It encodes CASSPGPGGLEQFF.

Worth noting for this clone: Its ends do not fully match the called genes, so a read error is possible. The chain recombines TRBV30 with TRBJ2-7; weak D call: TRBD2 (6 bases). The CDR3 is 13 residues long. Germline lookup yields CDR1 GTSNPN and CDR2 SVGIG (reference sequence). The CDR3 nucleotides read TGTGCCTGGAGTTCTCTCTCCCTTCAGGGACTCTCGTTC. It codes for CAWSSLSLQGLSF. Full variable domain (outside the CDR3, taken from reference TRBV30 and TRBJ2-7): SQTIHQWPATLVQPVGSPLSLECTVEGTSNPNLYWYRQAAGRGLQLLFYSVGIGQISSEVPQNLSASRPQDRQFILSSKKLLLSDSGFYLCAWSSLSLQGLSFGPGTRLTVT.

The rearrangement uses TRBV29-1 and TRBJ2-2, with 7 bases fitting TRBD1. The CDR3 sequence is 13 residues long. Unmatched junction bases numbered 3, after V lost 6 bases and J lost 2 bases. From germline, CDR1 is SQVTM and CDR2 ANQGSEA. The CDR3 protein is CSVRTGNTGELFF. The CDR3 DNA reads as TGCAGCGTCCGGACAGGTAACACCGGGGAGCTGTTTTTT.

V gene TRBV28 combines with J gene TRBJ1-2; 11 bases line up with TRBD1. Germline assignment: CDR1 MDHEN and CDR2 SYDVKM. Trimming took 6 bases from V and 12 from J; bases not matched to a gene: 12. The CDR3 is 14 amino acids. This chain's CDR3 is CASSTPRTGGFHTF. The CDR3 DNA reads as TGTGCCAGCAGCACACCCCGGACAGGGGGCTTTCACACCTTC.

V gene TRBV7-9 combines with J gene TRBJ1-2; D ambiguous. Looked up from germline, CDR1 is SEHNR and CDR2 is FQNEAQ (reference sequence). The V end was cut by 2 bases, the J end by 7 bases, with 11 bases between. CDR3 length: 13 amino acids. CDR3 DNA sequence: TGTGCCAGCAGCTTATCCCCCTCAGGTGGCTACACCTTC. Translation: CASSLSPSGGYTF. Full variable domain (missing parts from reference TRBV7-9 and TRBJ1-2): DTGVSQNPRHKITKRGQNVTFRCDPISEHNRLYWYRQTLGQGPEFLTYFQNEAQLEKSRLLSDRFSAERPKGSFSTLEIQRTEQGDSAMYLCASSLSPSGGYTFGSGTRLTVV.

DNA of the CDR3: TGCGCCAGCAGCTTGGGGGGACAGGGGTCATGGGAAACTGAAGCTTTCTTT. It is translated as CASSLGGQGSWETEAFF. This rearrangement joins TRBV5-1 to TRBJ1-1, with 10 bases matching TRBD1. This CDR3 is 17 amino acids long. Trimming cost V 0 bases and J 5 bases; bases outside gene matches: 10. Germline V CDR1 and CDR2: SGHRS, YFSETQ.

V usage is TRBV6-5 and J usage is TRBJ1-2, with unresolved D. With 6 bases removed from V and 8 bases from J, the gap between germline ends came to 22 bases. CDR3 length: 15 residues. Germline V gene data show CDR1 as MNHEY and CDR2 as SVGAGI. The CDR3 loop reads CASSRGMDERLGYTF. In DNA, the CDR3 is TGTGCCAGCAGCCGTGGTATGGATGAGAGGCTGGGCTACACCTTC.

The rearrangement joins TRBV28 to TRBJ2-5; D gene uncertain. Germline loops: CDR1 MDHEN, CDR2 SYDVKM. V was shortened by 3 bases and J by 4 bases, with 3 bases between the two germline ends. CDR3 length: 11 amino acids. The CDR3 sequence is CASSFGETQYF. CDR3 in DNA: TGTGCCAGCAGTTTCGGAGAGACCCAGTACTTC. The full variable domain, rest sourced from reference TRBV28 and TRBJ2-5, is DVKVTQSSRYLVKRTGEKVFLECVQDMDHENMFWYRQDPGLGLRLIYFSYDVKMKEKGDIPEGYSVSREKKERFSLILESASTNQTSMYLCASSFGETQYFGPGTRLLVL.

This chain links TRBV2 with TRBJ2-1, with 7 bases fitting TRBD2. CDR1 and CDR2 (germline): SNHLY, FYNNEI. This CDR3 has 14 amino acids. V lost 4 bases, J lost 7 bases, and 7 bases stayed unmatched. This chain's CDR3 is CASSGVTSTNEQFF. CDR3 bases: TGTGCCAGCAGTGGTGTGACTAGCACTAATGAGCAGTTCTTC.

The J gene is TRBJ2-7, the V gene TRBV7-3; 8 positions match TRBD1. CDR1 is SGHTA, CDR2 FQGTGA, per germline. This CDR3 comprises 13 residues. V was clipped by 5 bases and J by 6 bases; unmatched bases: 6. The CDR3 loop is CASSPGQGREQYF. The CDR3, as DNA: TGTGCCAGCAGCCCTGGACAGGGCCGCGAGCAGTACTTC.

This clone was detected only a few times. In DNA, the CDR3 is TGTGCCATCAGTGTCGGGGGGCCCTCGAACACCGGGGAGCTGTTTTTT. Its translation: CAISVGGPSNTGELFF. V and J are TRBV10-3 and TRBJ2-2; TRBD2 is a possible D gene (7 bases). Germline CDR1 is ENHRY and CDR2 is SYGVKD. The CDR3 spans 16 residues. Trimming removed 4 bases at V and 0 bases at J, with 12 bases between.

This clone showed up just once. This chain uses TRBV7-8 with TRBJ1-5; weak D call: TRBD1 (6 bases). The CDR3 consists of 15 residues. V shed 4 bases and J shed 5 bases, with 15 bases lying between them. Germline CDR1 reads SGHVS; CDR2 reads FQNEAQ. CDR3 DNA: TGTGCCAGCAGCTCCGGGGGGCAGGGGTATCAGCCCCAGCATTTT. This translates into CASSSGGQGYQPQHF.

This clone came up once. J is TRBJ2-2 and V is TRBV2; perhaps TRBD2 as D (5 bases). The germline V gene has CDR1 SNHLY and CDR2 FYNNEI. V lost 7 bases to trimming and J lost 2 bases, with 14 bases between them. This CDR3 region has 15 residues. The DNA of the CDR3 is TGTGCCAGCAAGAGGGATGTACCCAACACCGGGGAGCTGTTTTTT. As protein: CASKRDVPNTGELFF.